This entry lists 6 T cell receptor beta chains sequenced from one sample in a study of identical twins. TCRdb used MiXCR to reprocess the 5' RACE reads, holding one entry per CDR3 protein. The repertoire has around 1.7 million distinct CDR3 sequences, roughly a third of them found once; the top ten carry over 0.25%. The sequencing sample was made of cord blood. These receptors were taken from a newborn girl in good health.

The CDR3 DNA is TGTGCCATCAAGGGACTAGCGGGTTTCAGTTACAATGAGCAGTACTTC. Its protein is CAIKGLAGFSYNEQYF. This rearrangement joins TRBV10-3 to TRBJ2-5; 12 positions match TRBD2. V trimming: 7 bases; J trimming: 11 bases; junction bases outside the gene matches: 17. The CDR3 spans 16 residues. Germline CDR1 and CDR2: ENHRY and SYGVKD.

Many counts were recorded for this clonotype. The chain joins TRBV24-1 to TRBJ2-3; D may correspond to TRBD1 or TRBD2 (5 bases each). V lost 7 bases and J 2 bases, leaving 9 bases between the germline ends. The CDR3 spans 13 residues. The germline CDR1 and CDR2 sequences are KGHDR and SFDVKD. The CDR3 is CATSGTPTDTQYF. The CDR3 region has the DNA TGTGCCACCAGCGGGACGCCCACAGATACGCAGTATTTT.

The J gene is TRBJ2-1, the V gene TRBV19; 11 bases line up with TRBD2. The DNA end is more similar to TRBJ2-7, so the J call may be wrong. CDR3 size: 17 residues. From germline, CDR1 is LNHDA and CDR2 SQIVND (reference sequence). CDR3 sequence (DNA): TGTGCCAGTAGCCAAGGGCGAACTAGCGGGGGCTACAATGAGCAGTACTTC. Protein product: CASSQGRTSGGYNEQYF.

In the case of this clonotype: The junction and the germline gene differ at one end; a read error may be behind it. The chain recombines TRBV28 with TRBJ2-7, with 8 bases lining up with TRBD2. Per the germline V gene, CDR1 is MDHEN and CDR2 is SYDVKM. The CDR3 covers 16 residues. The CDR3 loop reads CACSLLGLAGSYEQYF. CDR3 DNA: TGTGCCTGCAGTTTATTGGGGCTAGCGGGTTCTTACGAGCAGTACTTC.

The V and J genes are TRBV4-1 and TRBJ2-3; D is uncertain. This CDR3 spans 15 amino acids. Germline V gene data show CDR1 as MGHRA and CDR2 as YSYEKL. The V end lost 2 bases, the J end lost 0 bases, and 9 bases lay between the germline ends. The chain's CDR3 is CASSQRAISTDTQYF. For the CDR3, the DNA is TGCGCCAGCAGCCAACGCGCGATTAGCACAGATACGCAGTATTTT.

The CDR3: CASSLAEIGTGFAPLHF. In nucleotides, the CDR3 is TGTGCCAGCAGCTTGGCGGAAATCGGGACAGGGTTTGCCCCCCTCCACTTT. The chain recombines TRBV5-6 with TRBJ1-6, with 9 positions matching TRBD1. The CDR3 runs to 17 residues. The junction had 14 bases not matched to a gene; V was cut back by 0 bases and J by 13 bases. Germline assignment: CDR1 SGHDT and CDR2 YYEEEE.